These 26 T cell receptor beta chains came from one sample sequenced in a study of blood T cell repertoires in COVID-19. Sequenced by immunoSEQ multiplex PCR; TCRdb stores in-frame clones only, minus some. Found here are some 130,000 clones, about four fifths of them singletons; the top ten hold 16%. The sample was peripheral blood. The receptors derive from a woman in her forties or fifties with acute or convalescent COVID-19.

V is TRBV5-5 and J is TRBJ2-3, with TRBD2 matching over 9 bases. V trimming: 4 bases; J trimming: 7 bases; junction bases outside the gene matches: 19. The CDR3 totals 18 residues. Germline values: CDR1 SGHKS, CDR2 YYEKEE (reference sequence). CDR3 bases: TGTGCCAGCAGCCTTATGACTAACGCGGGGGGGAATGGATATACGCAGTATTTT. Translated: CASSLMTNAGGNGYTQYF.

J is TRBJ2-3 and V is TRBV2; 7 positions match TRBD1. Germline assignment: CDR1 SNHLY and CDR2 FYNNEI. The V and J ends lost 8 bases and 3 bases, in that order; junction bases with no gene match: 5. This CDR3 has 13 residues. In DNA form, the CDR3 reads TGTGCCAGCTCTCCCAGGGGGACAGATACGCAGTATTTT. It specifies CASSPRGTDTQYF.

The rearrangement joins TRBV6-2 or TRBV6-3 to TRBJ1-1; 11 bases map to TRBD1. V dropped 5 bases and J dropped 6; count of bases not matched to a gene: 5. The CDR3 runs 14 residues. CDR1 and CDR2 (germline): MNHEY, SVGEGT. The CDR3 sequence: CASSVGTGGAEAFF. CDR3 nucleotides: TGTGCCAGCAGTGTCGGGACAGGGGGGGCTGAAGCTTTCTTT.

The rearrangement links TRBV2 to TRBJ1-1; perhaps TRBD1 as D (6 bases). Germline V CDR1 and CDR2: SNHLY, FYNNEI. The CDR3 loop spans 16 amino acids. V was clipped by 5 bases and J by 0 bases, with 16 bases between them. The CDR3 DNA sequence: TGTGCCAGCAGTCGCCAAGGAGGGGGGGTGAACACTGAAGCTTTCTTT. Translated: CASSRQGGGVNTEAFF.

This chain connects TRBV2 to TRBJ2-1; 7 bases line up with TRBD1. Germline values: CDR1 SNHLY, CDR2 FYNNEI. Trimming took 5 bases from V and 4 from J; bases not matched to a gene: 2. The CDR3 sequence is 13 residues long. The CDR3 sequence is CASSSGGYNEQFF. The CDR3 bases are TGTGCCAGCAGTTCAGGGGGATACAATGAGCAGTTCTTC.

The chain employs TRBV11-2 and TRBJ1-1; tentatively, D is TRBD1 (6 bases). Trimming pared 1 base from V and 4 bases from J, leaving 13 bases between. The CDR3 runs to 15 residues. Looked up from germline, CDR1 is SGHAT and CDR2 is FQNNGV. The CDR3 DNA reads TGTGCCAGCAGCTTAGTGGGGGGGCGAGGCACTGAAGCTTTCTTT. As protein: CASSLVGGRGTEAFF.

This CDR3 is CASSPTSGRYNEQFF. In DNA form, the CDR3 reads TGTGCCAGCAGCCCGACTAGCGGTCGTTACAATGAGCAGTTCTTC. The gene calls are TRBV5-6 and TRBJ2-1; 9 positions match TRBD2. The germline CDR1 and CDR2 sequences are SGHDT and YYEEEE. V lost 4 bases to trimming and J lost 4 bases; unmatched junction nucleotides: 6. The CDR3 is 15 amino acids.

The chain uses TRBV11-2 and TRBJ2-7; 8 nucleotides align to TRBD1. J gave up 6 bases and V 5 bases, and 12 bases lay outside the gene matches. CDR1 and CDR2 (germline): SGHAT, FQNNGV. The CDR3 has 15 amino acids. In DNA form, the CDR3 reads TGTGCCAGCAGCCGAGTCGGACAGGGTTCGGGCGAGCAGTACTTC. This gives the protein CASSRVGQGSGEQYF.

The V and J genes are TRBV6-5 and TRBJ1-2; no definite D call. From germline, CDR1 is MNHEY and CDR2 SVGAGI. CDR3 size: 12 residues. Trimming removed 7 bases at V and 2 bases at J, with 8 bases between. In DNA, the CDR3 is TGTGCCAGCAACTCGATGAACTATGGCTACACCTTC. It is translated as CASNSMNYGYTF.

The chain combines TRBV29-1 with TRBJ1-2; D may be TRBD1 (5 bases). Per the germline V gene, CDR1 is SQVTM and CDR2 is ANQGSEA. V lost 2 bases, J lost 8 bases, and 15 bases lay in between. CDR3 size: 13 residues. The CDR3 protein is CSVENQGGEGYTF. The CDR3 DNA reads TGCAGCGTTGAAAATCAAGGAGGGGAGGGCTACACCTTC.

CDR3: CASSFAGVSSNQPQHF. As DNA, the CDR3 is TGTGCCAGCAGCTTTGCAGGGGTTTCTAGCAATCAGCCCCAGCATTTT. The V and J genes are TRBV28 and TRBJ1-5, with D possibly TRBD1 on 6 matching bases. This CDR3 has 16 amino acids. Trimming shortened V by 6 bases and J by 0 bases, and 15 bases separated the two germline ends. Germline CDR1 MDHEN, CDR2 SYDVKM.

This clone has just one count. The chain carries TRBV7-2 and TRBJ1-4; D is unclear. Trimming took off 3 bases at V and 6 bases at J, with 14 bases between the two ends. The CDR3 runs 15 residues. Germline loops: CDR1 SGHTA, CDR2 FQGNSA. The CDR3 sequence is CASSFPGAGYEKLFF. In DNA form, the CDR3 reads TGTGCCAGCAGCTTCCCCGGTGCGGGGTATGAAAAACTGTTTTTT. Combining the CDR3 with reference TRBV7-2 and TRBJ1-4 gives the whole variable domain GAGVSQSPSNKVTEKGKDVELRCDPISGHTALYWYRQSLGQGLEFLIYFQGNSAPDKSGLPSDRFSAERTGGSVSTLTIQRTQQEDSAVYLCASSFPGAGYEKLFFGSGTQLSVL.

The chain links TRBV29-1 to TRBJ1-4; D remains unclear. Trimming left V 4 bases short and J 0 bases short, with 9 bases between. This CDR3 region has 14 residues. Germline CDR1 is SQVTM and CDR2 is ANQGSEA. The CDR3 loop is CSVGTGATNEKLFF. The CDR3 DNA reads TGCAGCGTTGGGACGGGAGCAACTAATGAAAAACTGTTTTTT.

This clone has a single count. The rearrangement joins TRBV5-1 to TRBJ1-4, with D unclear. Between the trimmed V and J ends, which lost 1 base and 5 bases, there was a span of 15 bases. CDR1 and CDR2 (germline): SGHRS, YFSETQ. The CDR3 runs to 16 residues. CDR3 in amino acids: CASSLNELGPNEKLFF. CDR3 sequence (DNA): TGCGCCAGCAGCTTGAATGAGTTGGGCCCGAATGAAAAACTGTTTTTT. The whole variable domain, filled in from reference TRBV5-1 and TRBJ1-4, reads KAGVTQTPRYLIKTRGQQVTLSCSPISGHRSVSWYQQTPGQGLQFLFEYFSETQRNKGNFPGRFSGRQFSNSRSEMNVSTLELGDSALYLCASSLNELGPNEKLFFGSGTQLSVL.

The chain uses TRBV27 and TRBJ1-2; unclear D gene. V was clipped by 3 bases and J by 0 bases, with 11 bases between them. The V gene's germline CDR1 is MNHEY and CDR2 SMNVEV (reference sequence). The CDR3 runs 15 residues. Written as DNA, the CDR3 is TGTGCCAGCAGTTTGGTAGCCTCTGCTAACTATGGCTACACCTTC. This encodes CASSLVASANYGYTF.

The gene calls are TRBV6-4 and TRBJ1-2; TRBD1 aligns across 8 bases. Trimming took 0 bases from V and 5 from J; bases not matched to a gene: 11. The CDR3 consists of 17 residues. Germline-derived CDR1 and CDR2 are MRHNA and SNTAGT. The CDR3 here is CASSDSGRGQAGYGYTF. CDR3 nucleotide sequence: TGTGCCAGCAGTGACTCCGGTCGGGGACAGGCGGGGTATGGCTACACCTTC.

This chain connects TRBV5-1 to TRBJ2-7; 7 bases agree with TRBD1. The junction had 7 bases not matched to a gene; V was cut back by 4 bases and J by 3 bases. The CDR3 has 14 amino acids. Germline V lookup: CDR1 SGHRS, CDR2 YFSETQ. The CDR3 spells CASSLGTALYEQYF. CDR3 bases: TGCGCCAGCAGCCTAGGGACAGCCCTCTACGAGCAGTACTTC.

CDR3 amino acids: CASCAAASGLYEQYF. The CDR3 DNA follows: TGTGCCAGCTGCGCCGCGGCTAGCGGACTCTACGAGCAGTACTTC. The chain recombines TRBV27 with TRBJ2-7, with 7 positions matching TRBD2. The CDR3 is made up of 15 amino acids. In germline, CDR1 is MNHEY, CDR2 SMNVEV (reference sequence). The trim removed 8 bases at V and 3 bases at J, leaving 13 bases unmatched.

The V gene is TRBV6-5, the J gene TRBJ1-1; a possible D gene is TRBD1 (6 bases). Trimming removed 0 bases from V and 4 bases from J, with 15 bases in between. The CDR3 extends over 16 amino acids. In germline, CDR1 is MNHEY, CDR2 SVGAGI. Here the CDR3 reads CASSYSTGRWGTEAFF. Here the CDR3 DNA reads TGTGCCAGCAGTTACTCGACAGGACGTTGGGGCACTGAAGCTTTCTTT.

This rearrangement joins TRBV2 to TRBJ2-1, with TRBD2 matching over 13 bases. The CDR3 is made up of 18 amino acids. Germline V lookup: CDR1 SNHLY, CDR2 FYNNEI. V shed 6 bases, J shed 4 bases, and the junction held 12 bases outside the gene matches. CDR3 DNA: TGTGCCAGCAGACTGACTAGCGGGGGGCCGGTTGGGTACAATGAGCAGTTCTTC. It is translated as CASRLTSGGPVGYNEQFF. The variable domain in full, with the rest retrieved from reference TRBV2 and TRBJ2-1, is EPEVTQTPSHQVTQMGQEVILRCVPISNHLYFYWYRQILGQKVEFLVSFYNNEISEKSEIFDDQFSVERPDGSNFTLKIRSTKLEDSAMYFCASRLTSGGPVGYNEQFFGPGTRLTVL.

The J gene is TRBJ2-7, the V gene TRBV5-1; D remains ambiguous. V lost 2 bases to trimming and J lost 0 bases, with 6 bases between them. Looked up from germline, CDR1 is SGHRS and CDR2 is YFSETQ. This CDR3 region has 13 residues. The CDR3 coding sequence is TGCGCCAGCAGCTTTGAGAACTCCTACGAGCAGTACTTC. This gives the protein CASSFENSYEQYF.

The chain joins TRBV30 to TRBJ2-7, with a tentative D call TRBD2 (6 bases). CDR3 size: 14 residues. The germline CDR1 and CDR2 sequences are GTSNPN and SVGIG (reference sequence). V shed 3 bases and J shed 2 bases, with 14 bases lying between them. The CDR3 sequence is CAWSPWDSAYEQYF. CDR3 nucleotides: TGTGCCTGGAGCCCATGGGACTCAGCCTACGAGCAGTACTTC.

The gene calls are TRBV9 and TRBJ2-7; 10 bases agree with TRBD2. V shed 4 bases, J shed 2 bases, and the junction held 3 bases outside the gene matches. The CDR3 extends over 14 amino acids. Germline CDR1 is SGDLS and CDR2 is YYNGEE. The CDR3 loop is CASSPSGGTYEQYF. The CDR3 region has the DNA TGTGCCAGCAGCCCTAGCGGGGGAACCTACGAGCAGTACTTC.

The chain combines TRBV7-8 with TRBJ2-1; 13 bases match TRBD2. The CDR3 runs to 19 residues. Germline lookup yields CDR1 SGHVS and CDR2 FQNEAQ. V was pared by 3 bases and J by 3 bases, with 11 bases of the junction left unmatched. This CDR3 reads CASSLGLAGKVLIYNEQFF. The CDR3 DNA sequence: TGTGCCAGCAGCTTGGGACTAGCGGGGAAAGTTCTTATCTACAATGAGCAGTTCTTC. Drawing the rest from reference TRBV7-8 and TRBJ2-1, the complete variable domain is GAGVSQSPRYKVAKRGQDVALRCDPISGHVSLFWYQQALGQGPEFLTYFQNEAQLDKSGLPSDRFFAERPEGSVSTLKIQRTQQEDSAVYLCASSLGLAGKVLIYNEQFFGPGTRLTVL.

The rearrangement uses TRBV19 and TRBJ1-2; D may be TRBD1 (5 bases). Trimming left V 5 bases short and J 1 base short, with 20 bases between. This CDR3 is built from 17 residues. Looked up from germline, CDR1 is LNHDA and CDR2 is SQIVND (reference sequence). CDR3 residues: CASSLAGGVLGNYGYTF. Written as DNA, the CDR3 is TGTGCCAGTAGTCTGGCGGGGGGGGTATTGGGTAACTATGGCTACACCTTC.

The V call is TRBV30, the J call TRBJ2-7; D gene ambiguous. The V and J ends lost 4 bases and 2 bases respectively, with 18 bases between them. The CDR3 runs to 15 residues. Germline V gives CDR1 GTSNPN, CDR2 SVGIG (reference sequence). The CDR3 nucleotides are TGTGCCTGGACCACAGAAAATGTACCACCCTACGAGCAGTACTTC. This translates into CAWTTENVPPYEQYF.